The 14 T cell receptor beta chains given below trace back to one sample, sequenced in a study of blood T cell repertoires in COVID-19 (dated by TCRdb to about 2020). Library construction relied on the immunoSEQ multiplex PCR assay. TCRdb obtained this table from immuneACCESS and retained in-frame rearrangements with V and J assigned. These tables miss some clones; where compared with another copy, unresolved V genes account for less than half of the shortfall, and the remainder is unexplained. The sample table lists 30,000 to 40,000 clones, 80% of them with a count of one. The ten most abundant clones make up 35% to 45% of the sample. The sample was peripheral blood. Receptors originate from a man at least 80 years old with active or convalescent COVID-19.

The rearrangement links TRBV7-8 to TRBJ2-2; D might be TRBD1 (5 bases). CDR3 size: 15 residues. V lost 5 bases, J lost 2 bases, and 12 bases lay in between. Germline CDR1 and CDR2: SGHVS and FQNEAQ. In nucleotides, the CDR3 is TGTGCCAGCAGCCTTGGGGCGCTCAACACCGGGGAGCTGTTTTTT. It codes for CASSLGALNTGELFF.

The V and J genes are TRBV6-6 and TRBJ2-5, with 16 positions matching TRBD2. Germline values: CDR1 MNHNY, CDR2 SVGAGI (reference sequence). This CDR3 comprises 18 residues. The ends lost 5 bases at V and 3 bases at J; junction bases unmatched: 9. CDR3 sequence reads: CASSPGGTSGGEKETQYF. As DNA, the CDR3 is TGTGCCAGCAGTCCCGGCGGGACTAGCGGGGGGGAAAAAGAGACCCAGTACTTC.

This chain uses TRBV2 with TRBJ2-3; no clear D. Trimming removed 6 bases from V and 2 bases from J, with 9 bases in between. The CDR3 consists of 13 residues. Germline values: CDR1 SNHLY, CDR2 FYNNEI. As DNA, the CDR3 is TGTGCCAGCAGGGAGTCTATCACAGATACGCAGTATTTT. It translates to CASRESITDTQYF.

The DNA for the CDR3 is TGTGCCAGCAGTATTGTGGACAGGGCCAGCAATCAGCCCCAGCATTTT. Protein: CASSIVDRASNQPQHF. The chain uses TRBV7-8 and TRBJ1-5; the match to TRBD1 covers 8 bases. The V and J ends lost 6 bases and 1 base, in that order; junction bases with no gene match: 8. The CDR3 extends over 16 amino acids. Germline V gives CDR1 SGHVS, CDR2 FQNEAQ.

The chain combines TRBV14 with TRBJ2-3; 7 nucleotides line up with TRBD2. The CDR3 runs 14 residues. Germline CDR1 SGHDN, CDR2 FVKESK. Germline trimming cut 6 bases from V and 0 bases from J; bases unmatched to any gene: 3. The chain's CDR3 is CASRSGTSTDTQYF. The DNA of the CDR3 is TGTGCCAGCAGAAGCGGGACTAGCACAGATACGCAGTATTTT. Using reference TRBV14 and TRBJ2-3 for the parts outside the CDR3, the full variable domain is EAGVTQFPSHSVIEKGQTVTLRCDPISGHDNLYWYRRVMGKEIKFLLHFVKESKQDESGMPNNRFLAERTGGTYSTLKVQPAELEDSGVYFCASRSGTSTDTQYFGPGTRLTVL.

This clone was seen just once. The V call is TRBV5-4, the J call TRBJ1-1, with D perhaps matching TRBD1 (6 bases). V lost 4 bases, J lost 1 base, and 11 bases lay in between. The germline V gene has CDR1 SGHNT and CDR2 YYREEE (reference sequence). The CDR3 has 14 residues. DNA of the CDR3: TGTGCCAGCAGCATAAGACAGGCGAACACTGAAGCTTTCTTT. Encoded protein: CASSIRQANTEAFF.

The chain is built from TRBV28 and TRBJ2-1; maybe TRBD1 (5 bases). The germline CDR1 and CDR2 sequences are MDHEN and SYDVKM. Trimming shortened V by 8 bases and J by 2 bases, and 16 bases separated the two germline ends. The CDR3 is made up of 15 amino acids. The CDR3 region is CASLSQGVPYNEQFF. The CDR3 DNA is TGTGCCAGCCTGTCCCAAGGGGTCCCCTACAATGAGCAGTTCTTC.

The chain has TRBV4-3 and TRBJ2-7; TRBD2 aligns across 9 bases. V lost 0 bases to trimming and J lost 1 base; unmatched junction nucleotides: 4. This CDR3 is built from 16 residues. Per germline, CDR1 LGHNA and CDR2 YSLEER. For the CDR3, the DNA is TGCGCCAGCAGCCAAGAGGAGCGGGGGGCGTCCTACGAGCAGTACTTC. Protein product: CASSQEERGASYEQYF.

V usage is TRBV19 and J usage is TRBJ2-7, with 7 positions matching TRBD1. V shed 4 bases and J 4 bases; nucleotides not matched to a gene: 4. The CDR3 runs to 13 residues. Germline loops: CDR1 LNHDA, CDR2 SQIVND (reference sequence). CDR3 sequence (DNA): TGTGCCAGTAGTAGGTCGACAGGGTACGAGCAGTACTTC. Translation gives CASSRSTGYEQYF.

The V and J genes are TRBV7-2 and TRBJ2-5; 7 bases match TRBD1. There are 15 residues in the CDR3. Germline V gene lookup returns CDR1 SGHTA and CDR2 FQGNSA. The V gene end was trimmed by 6 bases and the J gene end by 5 bases; junction bases not matched to a gene: 12. The CDR3 sequence: CASRSDRVARETQYF. DNA for the CDR3: TGTGCCAGCAGATCCGACAGGGTAGCCAGGGAGACCCAGTACTTC.

CDR3 in amino acids: CASSRGAEGSPLHF. The CDR3 nucleotides read TGTGCCAGCAGCCGGGGGGCGGAGGGCTCACCCCTCCACTTT. The J gene is TRBJ1-6, the V gene TRBV6-5; D is perhaps TRBD1 (6 bases). Germline CDR1 reads MNHEY; CDR2 reads SVGAGI. This CDR3 region has 14 residues. V was cut by 6 bases and J by 10 bases, with 16 bases left in between.

The V call is TRBV28, the J call TRBJ1-1, with D possibly matching TRBD1 (5 bases). CDR3 length equals 14 residues. V shed 8 bases and J shed 4 bases, with 17 bases lying between them. Per the germline V gene, CDR1 is MDHEN and CDR2 is SYDVKM. CDR3 DNA sequence: TGTGCCAGCGACAACGTGGGGGGTATCACTGAAGCTTTCTTT. Translated, it gives CASDNVGGITEAFF.

This chain connects TRBV24-1 to TRBJ1-1; no definite D call. This CDR3 contains 14 residues. Germline V lookup: CDR1 KGHDR, CDR2 SFDVKD. V dropped 4 bases and J dropped 10 bases, with 18 bases sitting between them. The CDR3: CATSDRTARVAAFF. The CDR3 DNA is TGTGCCACCAGTGACAGGACTGCCCGAGTCGCAGCTTTCTTT.

J is TRBJ2-7 and V is TRBV14; D is perhaps TRBD1 (5 bases). The germline gives CDR1 SGHDN, CDR2 FVKESK. The CDR3 loop spans 15 amino acids. The V and J ends lost 4 bases and 2 bases respectively, with 15 bases between them. The CDR3 region has the DNA TGTGCCAGCAGCCGATTCGACAGCCCGACCTACGAGCAGTACTTC. Protein: CASSRFDSPTYEQYF.